This T cell receptor beta chain is from a study of siplizumab effects on memory and regulatory T cells. The germline gives CDR1 SGHDT, CDR2 YYEEEE. The CDR3 runs 15 residues. Deletions cut 3 bases from V and 5 bases from J, with 16 bases between. The data were produced by immunoSEQ multiplex PCR, yet TCRdb's version contains in-frame clones alone and is incomplete. The sample has some 62,000 clones; approximately 82% are singletons. The chain is built from TRBV5-6 and TRBJ2-3; the D call may be TRBD1 or TRBD2 (5 bases each). The receptor's source is a human donor in good health. Sequencing was carried out using memory CD4+ T cells sorted from blood. CDR3 nucleotide sequence: TGTGCCAGCAGCTATAACAGGAAAGGGAGAGATACGCAGTATTTT. Translated: CASSYNRKGRDTQYF.